Presented here are 7 T cell receptor beta chains from one specimen sequenced in a study of T-cell memory formation after mild COVID-19. TCRdb re-called the 5' RACE reads with MiXCR, one entry per CDR3 protein. The data show more than 450,000 distinct CDR3 sequences, with more than 15% seen just once and about 11% held by the top ten. Sequencing used PBMCs or a T cell subset sorted from them (not recorded which). The receptors were sampled from an adult woman who had mild COVID-19 (a few samples of this study predate the infection). Cell type and time point are not known.

This clonotype was counted a few times. The chain couples TRBV9 to TRBJ2-7; no firm D call. CDR3 size: 14 residues. Trimming left V 0 bases short and J 1 base short, with 8 bases between. Germline lookup yields CDR1 SGDLS and CDR2 YYNGEE. The CDR3 bases are TGTGCCAGCAGCGTAGGTGCAGAATCCTACGAGCAGTACTTC. It codes for CASSVGAESYEQYF. The full variable domain, its missing parts supplied by reference TRBV9 and TRBJ2-7, is DSGVTQTPKHLITATGQRVTLRCSPRSGDLSVYWYQQSLDQGLQFLIQYYNGEERAKGNILERFSAQQFPDLHSELNLSSLELGDSALYFCASSVGAESYEQYFGPGTRLTVT.

The V call is TRBV18, the J call TRBJ2-5; TRBD2 matches 8 bases. This CDR3 region has 14 residues. V lost 6 bases to trimming and J lost 1 base; unmatched junction nucleotides: 4. Germline V CDR1 and CDR2: KGHSH, LQKENI. The CDR3 coding sequence is TGTGCCAGCTCCACGAGCGGGGGCCAAGAGACCCAGTACTTC. This translates into CASSTSGGQETQYF.

The rearrangement links TRBV5-1 to TRBJ2-7; D is possibly TRBD2 (6 bases). The germline V and J ends were trimmed by 1 base and 0 bases, with 14 bases remaining between them. CDR1 and CDR2 from the germline V gene are SGHRS and YFSETQ. This CDR3 comprises 16 residues. CDR3 in amino acids: CASSLRPGRDSYEQYF. CDR3 nucleotides: TGCGCCAGCAGCTTGCGTCCCGGGCGGGACTCCTACGAGCAGTACTTC.

This clonotype was counted between two and nine times. The chain couples TRBV20-1 to TRBJ1-5; D is perhaps TRBD1 (5 bases). The V gene lost 3 bases and the J gene lost 2 bases, with 8 bases spanning the gap. Per the germline V gene, CDR1 is DFQATT and CDR2 is SNEGSKA (reference sequence). This CDR3 is built from 13 residues. This CDR3 is CSASPQGNQPQHF. CDR3 DNA: TGCAGTGCTAGCCCACAGGGCAATCAGCCCCAGCATTTT.

The CDR3 spells CASSQDLVSGGNTEAFF. CDR3 DNA: TGCGCCAGCAGCCAAGATCTCGTATCGGGGGGGAACACTGAAGCTTTCTTT. The chain is built from TRBV4-1 and TRBJ1-1; TRBD1 is a possible D gene (5 bases). In germline, CDR1 is MGHRA, CDR2 YSYEKL. The CDR3 totals 17 residues. Trimming removed 0 bases at V and 1 base at J, with 15 bases between.

V is TRBV30 and J is TRBJ2-3; D is uncertain. The V and J ends lost 1 base and 6 bases respectively, with 11 bases between them. Looked up from germline, CDR1 is GTSNPN and CDR2 is SVGIG (reference sequence). The CDR3 runs 13 residues. The CDR3 sequence is CAWSEASPDTQYF. CDR3 coding DNA: TGTGCCTGGAGTGAGGCTAGTCCGGATACGCAGTATTTT.

The chain is built from TRBV7-9 and TRBJ2-7, with TRBD1 matching 8 bases. Trimming removed 4 bases from V and 6 bases from J; junction bases left unmatched: 11. The length of the CDR3 is 15 residues. Germline assignment: CDR1 SEHNR and CDR2 FQNEAQ (reference sequence). CDR3 DNA sequence: TGTGCCAGCAGCTCGATATATGGACAGGGCCTCGAGCAGTACTTC. It is translated as CASSSIYGQGLEQYF.